This TCR beta chain appears in the sequencing data of a study of early stage breast cancer tumors. The V gene lost 2 bases and the J gene lost 0 bases, with 2 bases spanning the gap. The CDR3 sequence is 13 residues long. The germline V gene encodes CDR1 MRHNA and CDR2 SNTAGT. Sequencing was performed with immunoSEQ multiplex PCR; in TCRdb, only in-frame clones are kept and a portion is missing. The sample lists tens of thousands of clones; 78% were seen once. Study-level findings and limits: Tumors had about 2.4-fold higher T cell density and higher clonality than adjacent normal breast tissue.

Worth noting for this clone: Its matching antigen is unknown.

The chain uses TRBV6-4 and TRBJ2-1; D call uncertain. Sequencing was performed on blood. The TCR sequence derives from a person aged 40-50 years with breast cancer. The CDR3 spells CASSDRSYNEQFF. The CDR3 bases are TGTGCCAGCAGTGACCGCTCCTACAATGAGCAGTTCTTC.